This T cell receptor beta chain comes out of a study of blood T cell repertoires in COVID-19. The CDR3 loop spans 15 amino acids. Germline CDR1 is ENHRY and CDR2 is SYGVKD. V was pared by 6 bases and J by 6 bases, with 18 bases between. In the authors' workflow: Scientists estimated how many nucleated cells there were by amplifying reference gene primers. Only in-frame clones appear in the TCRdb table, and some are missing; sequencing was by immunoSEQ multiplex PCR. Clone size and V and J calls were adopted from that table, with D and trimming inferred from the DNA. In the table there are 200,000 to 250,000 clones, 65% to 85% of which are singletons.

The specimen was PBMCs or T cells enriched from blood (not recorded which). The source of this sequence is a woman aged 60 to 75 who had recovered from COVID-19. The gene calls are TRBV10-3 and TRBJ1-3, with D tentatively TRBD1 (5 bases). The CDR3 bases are TGTGCCATCAGGCCCCCCGGGGGAGAAGAAAACACCATATATTTT. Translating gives CAIRPPGGEENTIYF.